This TCR beta chain was recorded in a study of naive and memory T cell subsets. The V gene end was trimmed by 7 bases and the J gene end by 2 bases; junction bases not matched to a gene: 8. The germline CDR1 and CDR2 sequences are SQVTM and ANQGSEA. The CDR3 contains 16 residues. Two oligonucleotides, mixed equimolar, formed the beta constant-region primer covering TRBC1 and TRBC2. Ligated cDNA was amplified by four rounds of PCR with nested alpha and beta constant-region primers and SP2. An oligonucleotide with the SP2 primer and a 12-nucleotide UMI was ligated to the cDNA 3' end. MiXCR, applied by TCRdb to the UMI-ligation and nested PCR reads, yields one record per CDR3 protein. This sample has tens of thousands of distinct CDR3 sequences, with approximately 17% found just once. A few counts support this clonotype.

The V call is TRBV29-1, the J call TRBJ2-1, with 13 bases that match TRBD2. This TCR derives from a human donor in good health. The specimen was effector memory CD4+ T cells from blood. Subset denoted: effector memory, CD45RA- CD27-. In DNA, the CDR3 is TGCAGCGCTCCCTCCGGGACTAGCGGGACCTACAATGAGCAGTTCTTC. Residues: CSAPSGTSGTYNEQFF.